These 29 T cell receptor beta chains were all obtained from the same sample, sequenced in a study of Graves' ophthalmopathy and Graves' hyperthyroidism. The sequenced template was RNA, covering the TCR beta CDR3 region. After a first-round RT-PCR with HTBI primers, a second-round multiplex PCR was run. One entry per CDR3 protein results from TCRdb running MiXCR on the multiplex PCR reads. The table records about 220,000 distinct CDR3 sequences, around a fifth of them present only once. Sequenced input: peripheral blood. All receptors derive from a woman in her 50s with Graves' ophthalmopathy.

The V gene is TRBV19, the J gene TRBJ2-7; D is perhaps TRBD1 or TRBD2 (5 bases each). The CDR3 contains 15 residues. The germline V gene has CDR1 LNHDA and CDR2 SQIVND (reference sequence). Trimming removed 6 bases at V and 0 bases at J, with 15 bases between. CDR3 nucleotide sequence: TGTGCCAGTAGCAAACGACAGCGGAGCTCCTACGAGCAGTACTTC. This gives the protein CASSKRQRSSYEQYF.

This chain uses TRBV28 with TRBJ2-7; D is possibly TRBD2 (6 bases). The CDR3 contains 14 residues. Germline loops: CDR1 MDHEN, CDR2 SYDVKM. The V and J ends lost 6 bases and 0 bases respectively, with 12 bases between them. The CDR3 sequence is CASRRDVSSYEQYF. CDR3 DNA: TGTGCCAGCAGGCGGGACGTGAGCTCCTACGAGCAGTACTTC.

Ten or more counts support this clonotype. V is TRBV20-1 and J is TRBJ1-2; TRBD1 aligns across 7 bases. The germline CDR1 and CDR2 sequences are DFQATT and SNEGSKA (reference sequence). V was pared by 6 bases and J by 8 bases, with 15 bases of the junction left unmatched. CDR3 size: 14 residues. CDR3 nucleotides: TGCAGTGCCAGGGATACTACAGGGGTGAGAGGCTACACCTTC. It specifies CSARDTTGVRGYTF.

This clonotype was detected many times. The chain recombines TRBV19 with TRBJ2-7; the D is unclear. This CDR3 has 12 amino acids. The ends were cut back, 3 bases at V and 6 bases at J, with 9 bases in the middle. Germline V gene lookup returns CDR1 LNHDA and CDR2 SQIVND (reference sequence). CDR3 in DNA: TGTGCCAGTAGTATCTGGGGAAGCGAGCAGTACTTC. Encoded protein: CASSIWGSEQYF.

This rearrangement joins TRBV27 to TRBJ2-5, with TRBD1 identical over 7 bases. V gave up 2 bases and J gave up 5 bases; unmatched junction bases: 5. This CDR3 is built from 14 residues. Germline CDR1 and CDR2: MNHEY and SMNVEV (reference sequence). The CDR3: CASSLSDRAETQYF. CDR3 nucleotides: TGTGCCAGCAGTTTAAGTGACAGGGCGGAGACCCAGTACTTC.

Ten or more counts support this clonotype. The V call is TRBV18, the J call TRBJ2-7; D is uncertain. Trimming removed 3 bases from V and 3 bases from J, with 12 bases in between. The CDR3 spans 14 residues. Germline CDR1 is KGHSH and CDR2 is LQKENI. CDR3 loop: CASSPSRTFYEQYF. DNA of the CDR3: TGTGCCAGCTCACCCTCCAGGACCTTCTACGAGCAGTACTTC. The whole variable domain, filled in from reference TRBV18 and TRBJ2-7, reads NAGVMQNPRHLVRRRGQEARLRCSPMKGHSHVYWYRQLPEEGLKFMVYLQKENIIDESGMPKERFSAEFPKEGPSILRIQQVVRGDSAAYFCASSPSRTFYEQYFGPGTRLTVT.

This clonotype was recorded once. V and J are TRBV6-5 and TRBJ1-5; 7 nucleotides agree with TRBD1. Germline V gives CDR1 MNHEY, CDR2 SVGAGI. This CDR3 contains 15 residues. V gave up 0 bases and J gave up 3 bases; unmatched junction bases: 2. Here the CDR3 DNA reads TGTGCCAGCAGTTACTCGGGACAGTCCAATCAGCCCCAGCATTTT. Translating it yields CASSYSGQSNQPQHF.

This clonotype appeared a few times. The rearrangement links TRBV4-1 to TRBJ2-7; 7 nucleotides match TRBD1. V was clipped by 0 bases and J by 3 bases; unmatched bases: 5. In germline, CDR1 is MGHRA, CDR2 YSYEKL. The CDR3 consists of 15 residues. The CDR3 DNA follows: TGCGCCAGCAGCCAAGATTCTTCAGGGGGCTACGAGCAGTACTTC. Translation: CASSQDSSGGYEQYF.

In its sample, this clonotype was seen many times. The CDR3 bases are TGTGCCAGCAGCGTACGACCCAGCGGTTCCTACGAGCAGTACTTC. The encoded protein is CASSVRPSGSYEQYF. The chain combines TRBV9 with TRBJ2-7; TRBD2 might be the D (5 bases). CDR1 is SGDLS and CDR2 is YYNGEE in the germline V gene. There are 15 residues in the CDR3. The V end lost 1 base, the J end lost 1 base, and 12 bases lay between the germline ends.

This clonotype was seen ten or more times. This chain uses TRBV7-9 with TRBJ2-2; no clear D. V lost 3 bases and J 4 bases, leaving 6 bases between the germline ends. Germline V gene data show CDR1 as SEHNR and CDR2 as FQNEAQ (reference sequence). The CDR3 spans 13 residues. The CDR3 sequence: CASSLQATGELFF. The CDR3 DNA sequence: TGTGCCAGCAGCTTGCAGGCCACCGGGGAGCTGTTTTTT.

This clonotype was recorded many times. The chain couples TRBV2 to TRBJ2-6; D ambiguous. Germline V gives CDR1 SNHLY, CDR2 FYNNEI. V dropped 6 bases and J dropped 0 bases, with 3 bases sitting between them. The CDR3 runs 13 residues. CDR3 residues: CASRGSGANVLTF. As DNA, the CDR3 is TGTGCCAGCAGGGGCTCTGGGGCCAACGTCCTGACTTTC.

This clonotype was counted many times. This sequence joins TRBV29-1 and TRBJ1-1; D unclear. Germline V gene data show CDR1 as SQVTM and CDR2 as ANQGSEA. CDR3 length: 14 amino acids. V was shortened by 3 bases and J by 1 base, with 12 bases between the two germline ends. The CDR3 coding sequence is TGCAGCGTTGAGGGTCAGGCCAGGAACACTGAAGCTTTCTTT. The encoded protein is CSVEGQARNTEAFF. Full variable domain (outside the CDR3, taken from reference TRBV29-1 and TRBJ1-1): SAVISQKPSRDICQRGTSLTIQCQVDSQVTMMFWYRQQPGQSLTLIATANQGSEATYESGFVIDKFPISRPNLTFSTLTVSNMSPEDSSIYLCSVEGQARNTEAFFGQGTRLTVV.

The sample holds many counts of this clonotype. The CDR3 here is CASSQDRTSYGYTF. Written as DNA, the CDR3 is TGTGCCAGCAGCCAAGATAGAACATCCTACGGCTACACCTTC. The rearrangement uses TRBV14 and TRBJ1-2; D is ambiguous. CDR3 length: 14 amino acids. V was trimmed by 0 bases and J by 8 bases, leaving 13 bases between them. Germline V gives CDR1 SGHDN, CDR2 FVKESK.

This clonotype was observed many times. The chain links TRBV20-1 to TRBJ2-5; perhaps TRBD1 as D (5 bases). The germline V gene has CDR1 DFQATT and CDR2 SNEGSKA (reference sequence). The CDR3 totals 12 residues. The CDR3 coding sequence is TGCAGCCTAGTGGGGCGCGGAGAGACCCAGTACTTC. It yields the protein CSLVGRGETQYF.

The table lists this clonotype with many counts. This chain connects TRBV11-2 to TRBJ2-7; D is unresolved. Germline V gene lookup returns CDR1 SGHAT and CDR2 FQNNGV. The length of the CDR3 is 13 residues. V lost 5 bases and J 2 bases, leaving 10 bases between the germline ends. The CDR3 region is CASSPPGPYEQYF. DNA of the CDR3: TGTGCCAGCAGCCCCCCCGGCCCCTACGAGCAGTACTTC.

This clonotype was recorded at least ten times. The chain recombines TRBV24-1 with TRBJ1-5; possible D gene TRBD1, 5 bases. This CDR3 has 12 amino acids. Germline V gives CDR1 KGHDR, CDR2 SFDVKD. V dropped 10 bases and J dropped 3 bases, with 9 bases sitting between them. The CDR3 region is CATGHYNQPQHF. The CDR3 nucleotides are TGTGCCACGGGGCACTACAATCAGCCCCAGCATTTT.

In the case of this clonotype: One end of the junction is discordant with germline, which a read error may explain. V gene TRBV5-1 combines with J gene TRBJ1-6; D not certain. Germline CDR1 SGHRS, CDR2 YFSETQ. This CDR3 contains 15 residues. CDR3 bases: TGCGCCAGCGGCTTCGGCAGCGAGCATAATTCACCCCCCCACTTT. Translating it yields CASGFGSEHNSPPHF. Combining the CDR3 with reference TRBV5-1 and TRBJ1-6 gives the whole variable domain KAGVTQTPRYLIKTRGQQVTLSCSPISGHRSVSWYQQTPGQGLQFLFEYFSETQRNKGNFPGRFSGRQFSNSRSEMNVSTLELGDSALYLCASGFGSEHNSPPHFGNGTRLTVT.

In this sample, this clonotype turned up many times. The CDR3 DNA follows: TGTGCCAGCAGGGGGACAGGGGCCCCCAACGTCCTGACTTTC. This encodes CASRGTGAPNVLTF. The chain links TRBV6-1 to TRBJ2-6, with 10 positions matching TRBD1. The CDR3 consists of 14 residues. Germline values: CDR1 MNHNS, CDR2 SASEGT. The V segment lost 6 bases and the J segment 8 bases; nucleotides outside the gene matches: 4.

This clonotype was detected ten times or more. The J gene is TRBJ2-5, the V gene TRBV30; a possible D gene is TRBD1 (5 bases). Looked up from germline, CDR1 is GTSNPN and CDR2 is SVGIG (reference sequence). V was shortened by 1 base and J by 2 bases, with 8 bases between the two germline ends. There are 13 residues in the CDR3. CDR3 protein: CAWSGQRQETQYF. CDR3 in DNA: TGTGCCTGGAGTGGACAGAGACAAGAGACCCAGTACTTC.

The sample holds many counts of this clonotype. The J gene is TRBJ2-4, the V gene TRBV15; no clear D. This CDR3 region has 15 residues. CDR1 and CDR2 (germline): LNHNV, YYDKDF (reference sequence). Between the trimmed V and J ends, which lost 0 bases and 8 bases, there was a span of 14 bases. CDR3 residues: CATSRDPLRRDIQYF. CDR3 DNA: TGTGCCACCAGCAGAGATCCCCTAAGGAGAGACATTCAGTACTTC.

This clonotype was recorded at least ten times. The CDR3 here is CSARAGGPNTEAFF. CDR3 bases: TGCAGTGCTAGAGCTGGAGGGCCGAACACTGAAGCTTTCTTT. The gene calls are TRBV20-1 and TRBJ1-1; the D is unclear. Germline CDR1 is DFQATT and CDR2 is SNEGSKA (reference sequence). The CDR3 contains 14 residues. The ends were cut back, 1 base at V and 1 base at J, with 10 bases in the middle.

CDR3 protein: CASSYNRADTEAFF. As DNA, the CDR3 is TGTGCCAGCAGTTACAACAGGGCCGACACTGAAGCTTTCTTT. This chain joins TRBV6-5 and TRBJ1-1; D is possibly TRBD1 (6 bases). The V end lost 2 bases, the J end lost 3 bases, and 10 bases lay between the germline ends. CDR3 length: 14 residues. CDR1 is MNHEY and CDR2 is SVGAGI in the germline V gene.

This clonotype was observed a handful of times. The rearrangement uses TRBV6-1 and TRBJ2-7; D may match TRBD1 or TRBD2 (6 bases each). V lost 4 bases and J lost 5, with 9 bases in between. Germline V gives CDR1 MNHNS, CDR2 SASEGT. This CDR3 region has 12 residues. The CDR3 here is CASSVRGDEQYF. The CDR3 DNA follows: TGTGCCAGCAGTGTTAGGGGGGACGAGCAGTACTTC.

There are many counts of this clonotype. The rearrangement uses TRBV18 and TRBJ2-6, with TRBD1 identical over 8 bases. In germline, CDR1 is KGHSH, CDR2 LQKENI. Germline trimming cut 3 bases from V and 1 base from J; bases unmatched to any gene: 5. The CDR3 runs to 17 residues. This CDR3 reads CASSPQGASSGANVLTF. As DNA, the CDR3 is TGTGCCAGCTCACCGCAGGGGGCTTCGTCTGGGGCCAACGTCCTGACTTTC.

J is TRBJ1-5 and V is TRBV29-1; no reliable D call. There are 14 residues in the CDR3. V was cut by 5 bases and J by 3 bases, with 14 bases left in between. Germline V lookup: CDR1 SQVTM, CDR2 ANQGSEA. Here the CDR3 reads CSVREEGHNQPQHF. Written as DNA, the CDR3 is TGCAGCGTTCGGGAGGAGGGCCACAATCAGCCCCAGCATTTT.

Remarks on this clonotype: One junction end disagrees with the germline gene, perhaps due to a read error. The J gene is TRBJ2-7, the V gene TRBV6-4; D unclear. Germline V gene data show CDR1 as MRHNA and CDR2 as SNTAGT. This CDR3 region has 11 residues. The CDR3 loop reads CASSYSLVQYF. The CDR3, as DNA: TGTGCCAGCAGTTACTCCTTGGTGCAGTACTTC.

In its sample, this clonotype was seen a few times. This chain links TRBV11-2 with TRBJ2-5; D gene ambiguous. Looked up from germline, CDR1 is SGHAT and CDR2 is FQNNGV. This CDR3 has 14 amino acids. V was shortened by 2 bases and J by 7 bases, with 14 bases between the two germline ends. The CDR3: CASSLNPQIGTQYF. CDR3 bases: TGTGCCAGCAGCTTAAACCCCCAAATCGGGACCCAGTACTTC.

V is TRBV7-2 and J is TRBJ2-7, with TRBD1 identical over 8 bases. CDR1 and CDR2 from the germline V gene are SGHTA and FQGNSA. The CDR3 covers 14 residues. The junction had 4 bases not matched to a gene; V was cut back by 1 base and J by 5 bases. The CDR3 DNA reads TGTGCCAGCAGCTTAGGACAGGGGAAACACGAGCAGTACTTC. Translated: CASSLGQGKHEQYF.

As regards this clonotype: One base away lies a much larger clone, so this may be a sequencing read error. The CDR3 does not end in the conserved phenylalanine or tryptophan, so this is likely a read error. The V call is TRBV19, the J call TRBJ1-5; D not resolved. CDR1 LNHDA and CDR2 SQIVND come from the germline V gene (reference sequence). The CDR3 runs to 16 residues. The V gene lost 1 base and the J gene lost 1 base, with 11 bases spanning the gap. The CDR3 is CASSIVRASSNQPQHL. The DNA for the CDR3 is TGTGCCAGTAGTATAGTGAGGGCTAGCAGCAATCAGCCCCAGCATCTT.